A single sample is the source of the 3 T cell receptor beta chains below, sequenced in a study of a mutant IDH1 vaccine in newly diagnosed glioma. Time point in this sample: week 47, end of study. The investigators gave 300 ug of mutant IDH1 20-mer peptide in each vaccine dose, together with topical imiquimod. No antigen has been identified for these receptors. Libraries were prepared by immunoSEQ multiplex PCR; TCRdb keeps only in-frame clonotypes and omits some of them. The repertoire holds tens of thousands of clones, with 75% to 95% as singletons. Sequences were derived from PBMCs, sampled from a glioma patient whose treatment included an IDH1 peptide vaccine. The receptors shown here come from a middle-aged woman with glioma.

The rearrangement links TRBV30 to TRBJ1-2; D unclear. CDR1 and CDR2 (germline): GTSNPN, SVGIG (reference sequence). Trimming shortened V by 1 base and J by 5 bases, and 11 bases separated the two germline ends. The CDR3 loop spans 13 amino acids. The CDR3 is CAWSENGVYGYTF. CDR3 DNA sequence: TGTGCCTGGAGTGAAAACGGTGTGTATGGCTACACCTTC.

CDR3 sequence (DNA): TGCGCCAGCAGCCTAACTACTACATCTGGGGCCAACGTCCTGACTTTC. This codes for CASSLTTTSGANVLTF. The genes are TRBV5-1 and TRBJ2-6; D ambiguous. The germline V and J ends were trimmed by 4 bases and 1 base, with 12 bases remaining between them. In germline, CDR1 is SGHRS, CDR2 YFSETQ. This CDR3 contains 16 residues.

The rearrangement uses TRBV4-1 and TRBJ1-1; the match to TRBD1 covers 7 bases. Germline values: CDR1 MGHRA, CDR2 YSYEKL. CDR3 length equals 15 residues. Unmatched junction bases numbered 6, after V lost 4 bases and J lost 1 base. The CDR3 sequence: CASSLTGSWNTEAFF. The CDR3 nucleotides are TGCGCCAGCAGCCTGACAGGGTCTTGGAACACTGAAGCTTTCTTT.